Below, 20 T cell receptor beta chains from the same sample are listed, as sequenced in a study of neoadjuvant anti-PD-1 for oral cavity cancer. Clones were sequenced by immunoSEQ multiplex PCR, and TCRdb holds only the in-frame ones, with some missing. Altogether about 1,400 clones are present, over 50% being singletons, with the ten largest covering over 15%. The sample's time point: after neoadjuvant nivolumab, at surgical resection. This specimen was tumor tissue, taken after nivolumab (anti-PD-1) treatment. The receptors come from a person aged 40 to 85 with oral cavity squamous cell carcinoma.

The CDR3 here is CASSFLTFGGDEQFF. CDR3 DNA sequence: TGTGCCAGCAGCTTTTTGACTTTCGGAGGGGATGAGCAGTTCTTC. The chain has TRBV5-6 and TRBJ2-1; perhaps TRBD2 as D (6 bases). There are 15 residues in the CDR3. V was trimmed by 2 bases and J by 8 bases, leaving 17 bases between them. From germline, CDR1 is SGHDT and CDR2 YYEEEE.

V and J are TRBV27 and TRBJ2-7, with a weak D call TRBD2 (6 bases). The CDR3 covers 16 residues. The V end lost 3 bases, the J end lost 4 bases, and 19 bases lay between the germline ends. Per germline, CDR1 MNHEY and CDR2 SMNVEV (reference sequence). The CDR3 coding sequence is TGTGCCAGCAGTTTTAGAGCGGGCGGTGCAGGGTACGAGCAGTACTTC. Residues: CASSFRAGGAGYEQYF.

The chain links TRBV9 to TRBJ1-4; no firm D call. The germline gives CDR1 SGDLS, CDR2 YYNGEE. Trimming left V 3 bases short and J 8 bases short, with 17 bases between. CDR3 length: 15 amino acids. Here the CDR3 reads CASSEEDTVGEKLFF. CDR3 coding DNA: TGTGCCAGCAGCGAAGAGGATACTGTCGGAGAAAAACTGTTTTTT.

There are a few counts of this clone. The chain links TRBV11-2 to TRBJ2-3; 7 nucleotides match TRBD2. V was pared by 2 bases and J by 5 bases, with 10 bases of the junction left unmatched. The CDR3 runs 16 residues. CDR1 is SGHAT, CDR2 FQNNGV, per germline. In nucleotides, the CDR3 is TGTGCCAGCAGCTTAAGAAGGACTAGTGGACGAGATACGCAGTATTTT. Residues: CASSLRRTSGRDTQYF. The entire variable domain, with the rest obtained from reference TRBV11-2 and TRBJ2-3, is as follows: EAGVAQSPRYKIIEKRQSVAFWCNPISGHATLYWYQQILGQGPKLLIQFQNNGVVDDSQLPKDRFSAERLKGVDSTLKIQPAKLEDSAVYLCASSLRRTSGRDTQYFGPGTRLTVL.

This chain links TRBV5-1 with TRBJ2-5, with TRBD2 as a possible D gene (5 bases). The germline V gene has CDR1 SGHRS and CDR2 YFSETQ. Trimming pared 4 bases from V and 1 base from J, leaving 14 bases between. The CDR3 totals 15 residues. This CDR3 is CASSLYGERQETQYF. CDR3 DNA: TGCGCCAGCAGCCTATACGGGGAACGCCAAGAGACCCAGTACTTC.

This clone was seen once. The chain recombines TRBV6-5 with TRBJ1-1; D possibly corresponds to TRBD1 (5 bases). Per the germline V gene, CDR1 is MNHEY and CDR2 is SVGAGI. Trimming shortened V by 5 bases and J by 8 bases, and 15 bases separated the two germline ends. This CDR3 is built from 13 residues. The CDR3 DNA follows: TGTGCCAGCAGTACTACAGTCGGGGCCGAAGCTTTCTTT. It encodes CASSTTVGAEAFF.

The genes are TRBV14 and TRBJ1-2; 11 bases are shared with TRBD1. Germline-derived CDR1 and CDR2 are SGHDN and FVKESK. The CDR3 is 14 residues long. J was trimmed by 6 bases and V by 4 bases; bases with no gene match: 4. DNA for the CDR3: TGTGCCAGCAGCCCCCCGGACAGGGGGCATGGCTACACCTTC. As protein: CASSPPDRGHGYTF.

The chain combines TRBV11-2 with TRBJ2-7, with 9 positions matching TRBD1. The germline gives CDR1 SGHAT, CDR2 FQNNGV. The CDR3 contains 14 residues. The ends lost 5 bases at V and 7 bases at J; junction bases unmatched: 9. The CDR3, as DNA: TGTGCCAGCAGCCAAGGGACAGGGTTTAGTGAGCAGTACTTC. This sequence encodes CASSQGTGFSEQYF.

The rearrangement joins TRBV7-2 to TRBJ1-2; the D is unclear. Germline assignment: CDR1 SGHTA and CDR2 FQGNSA. The V and J ends lost 5 bases and 8 bases respectively, with 18 bases between them. The CDR3 has 14 residues. The CDR3 nucleotides are TGTGCCAGCAGCCCCTCTTTTAGCGAGGGAGGCTACACCTTC. This encodes CASSPSFSEGGYTF.

This chain connects TRBV4-1 to TRBJ2-1; D not resolved. The V gene's germline CDR1 is MGHRA and CDR2 YSYEKL. Between the trimmed V and J ends, which lost 2 bases and 0 bases, there was a span of 8 bases. This CDR3 is built from 15 residues. CDR3 bases: TGCGCCAGCAGCCAAACGGCCAGCTCCTACAATGAGCAGTTCTTC. It translates to CASSQTASSYNEQFF.

The chain combines TRBV27 with TRBJ2-7; 8 bases match TRBD2. Germline V gene lookup returns CDR1 MNHEY and CDR2 SMNVEV (reference sequence). V was clipped by 5 bases and J by 6 bases; unmatched bases: 9. The CDR3 has 14 residues. CDR3 sequence: CASSPGGAGSEQYF. The CDR3 DNA reads TGTGCCAGCAGTCCCGGGGGGGCCGGGAGCGAGCAGTACTTC.

The chain uses TRBV5-6 and TRBJ1-2, with D perhaps TRBD1 (5 bases). The CDR3 runs 14 residues. The germline CDR1 and CDR2 sequences are SGHDT and YYEEEE. V lost 3 bases to trimming and J lost 2 bases, with 11 bases between them. CDR3: CASSSAGGNYGYTF. CDR3 DNA: TGTGCCAGCAGCTCAGCTGGGGGGAACTATGGCTACACCTTC. Full variable domain (missing parts from reference TRBV5-6 and TRBJ1-2): DAGVTQSPTHLIKTRGQQVTLRCSPKSGHDTVSWYQQALGQGPQFIFQYYEEEERQRGNFPDRFSGHQFPNYSSELNVNALLLGDSALYLCASSSAGGNYGYTFGSGTRLTVV.

The CDR3 here is CASSVVGTGAGNTIYF. CDR3 sequence (DNA): TGTGCCAGCAGCGTAGTTGGGACAGGGGCTGGAAACACCATATATTTT. The rearrangement joins TRBV9 to TRBJ1-3; 10 positions agree with TRBD1. With 0 bases clipped from V and 2 bases from J, the junction kept 2 bases outside the gene matches. This CDR3 region has 16 residues. Germline CDR1 is SGDLS and CDR2 is YYNGEE. Variable domain in full (rest from reference TRBV9 and TRBJ1-3): DSGVTQTPKHLITATGQRVTLRCSPRSGDLSVYWYQQSLDQGLQFLIQYYNGEERAKGNILERFSAQQFPDLHSELNLSSLELGDSALYFCASSVVGTGAGNTIYFGEGSWLTVV.

This chain joins TRBV5-1 and TRBJ2-3; the D is unclear. The CDR3 covers 14 residues. Germline V gene data show CDR1 as SGHRS and CDR2 as YFSETQ. Trimming cost V 0 bases and J 2 bases, with 7 bases left between them. The CDR3 DNA sequence: TGCGCCAGCAGCTTGGACCTACCCACAGATACGCAGTATTTT. It translates to CASSLDLPTDTQYF.

This rearrangement joins TRBV27 to TRBJ2-3; TRBD1 or TRBD2 may be the D gene (6 bases each). Germline CDR1 is MNHEY and CDR2 is SMNVEV (reference sequence). CDR3 size: 16 residues. With 5 bases removed from V and 4 bases from J, the gap between germline ends came to 19 bases. For the CDR3, the DNA is TGTGCCAGCAGTAGAAGGGAGGACAGCGTATCAGATACGCAGTATTTT. Translated: CASSRREDSVSDTQYF.

The genes are TRBV15 and TRBJ2-7, with 11 bases aligning to TRBD2. CDR1 is LNHNV, CDR2 YYDKDF, per germline (reference sequence). With 2 bases clipped from V and 1 base from J, the junction kept 4 bases outside the gene matches. The CDR3 length is 16 residues. CDR3 DNA: TGTGCCACCAGCAGAATCGGGACTAGCGGATCCTACGAGCAGTACTTC. Translation gives CATSRIGTSGSYEQYF.

This clone has a handful of counts. The chain employs TRBV10-1 and TRBJ2-1, with TRBD1 identical over 7 bases. Germline V gene sequence: CDR1 WNHNN, CDR2 SYGVQD (reference sequence). V dropped 2 bases and J dropped 6; count of bases not matched to a gene: 4. This CDR3 spans 14 amino acids. The CDR3 sequence: CASSEGGQSNEQFF. DNA for the CDR3: TGCGCCAGCAGTGAGGGGGGACAGAGCAATGAGCAGTTCTTC.

The chain joins TRBV19 to TRBJ1-5; D is unresolved. The V end was cut by 4 bases, the J end by 1 base, with 11 bases between. The CDR3 is 15 residues long. In germline, CDR1 is LNHDA, CDR2 SQIVND (reference sequence). CDR3 in amino acids: CASSTRTGSNQPQHF. In DNA form, the CDR3 reads TGTGCCAGTAGTACGCGGACGGGAAGCAATCAGCCCCAGCATTTT.

The chain recombines TRBV28 with TRBJ1-1; D remains ambiguous. Trimming took 3 bases from V and 11 from J, leaving 28 bases between them. Germline CDR1 MDHEN, CDR2 SYDVKM. The CDR3 contains 17 residues. CDR3 sequence: CASSLIPQNGRIRVAFF. As DNA, the CDR3 is TGTGCCAGCAGTTTGATCCCTCAGAACGGACGAATTCGGGTGGCTTTCTTT.

This clone appeared a few times. The V gene is TRBV6-1, the J gene TRBJ1-1, with a weak D call TRBD1 (6 bases). Trimming removed 6 bases at V and 5 bases at J, with 13 bases between. The germline V gene has CDR1 MNHNS and CDR2 SASEGT. This CDR3 region has 13 residues. The CDR3 DNA sequence: TGTGCCAGCAGCGGACTCAGGGGTACTGAAGCTTTCTTT. Its protein is CASSGLRGTEAFF.